This T cell receptor beta chain was observed in a study of blood T cell repertoires in COVID-19. Generated by immunoSEQ multiplex PCR, the TCRdb table keeps only in-frame clones and is missing some. Of about 89,000 clones in the sample, 75% to 85% were seen once. Between the trimmed V and J ends, which lost 7 bases and 5 bases, there was a span of 9 bases. This CDR3 is 11 amino acids long. Germline V gene data show CDR1 as SGHRS and CDR2 as YFSETQ. The receptor was isolated from a woman of 80 years or more with acute or convalescent COVID-19. The chain has TRBV5-1 and TRBJ2-5; D is undetermined. The sequenced material came from peripheral blood. CDR3 residues: CASSIAETQYF. The CDR3 nucleotides read TGCGCCAGCTCCATTGCGGAGACCCAGTACTTC.